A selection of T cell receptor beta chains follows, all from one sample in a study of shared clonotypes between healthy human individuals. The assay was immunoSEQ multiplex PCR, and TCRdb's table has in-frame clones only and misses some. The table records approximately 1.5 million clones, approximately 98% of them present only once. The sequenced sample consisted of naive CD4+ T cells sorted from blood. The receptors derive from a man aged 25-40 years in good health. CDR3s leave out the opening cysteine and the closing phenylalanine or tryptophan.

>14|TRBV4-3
ASSPRARTSGNTIY
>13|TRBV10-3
AISESRTSTDTQY
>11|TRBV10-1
ASSGDWMNEQF
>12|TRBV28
ASRGGRDNEKLF
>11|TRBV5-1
ASSPQGSYEQY
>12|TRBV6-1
ASSESGNYQPQH
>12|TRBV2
ASSVDRGRGEQF
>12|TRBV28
ASREQGSGQPQH
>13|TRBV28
ASSRNRGQGETQY
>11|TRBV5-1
ASSRNRGTEAF
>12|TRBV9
ASSVEADLVEQY
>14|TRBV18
ASSPRGRGSSNEQF
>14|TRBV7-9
ASSLGQGASNQPQH
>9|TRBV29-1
SVHDRLGYT